Following are 14 T cell receptor beta chains from one sample sequenced in a study of blood T cell repertoires in COVID-19. Only in-frame clones appear in the TCRdb table, and some are missing; sequencing was by immunoSEQ multiplex PCR. This sample has about 78,000 clones, with roughly 84% found just once. Sequences were obtained from peripheral blood. The receptors originated from a man in his 70s with active or convalescent COVID-19.

In DNA, the CDR3 is TGTGCCAGCAGTGAATGGACAGACAACACTGAAGCTTTCTTT. Translation gives CASSEWTDNTEAFF. The genes are TRBV6-1 and TRBJ1-1; maybe TRBD1 (6 bases). Germline V CDR1 and CDR2: MNHNS, SASEGT. Trimming stripped 2 bases from V and 2 bases from J, with 9 bases between. The CDR3 length is 14 residues.

The chain recombines TRBV11-3 with TRBJ2-7; 9 bases are a match to TRBD1. The V and J ends lost 0 bases and 2 bases, in that order; junction bases with no gene match: 11. The CDR3 covers 18 residues. The germline gives CDR1 SGHNT, CDR2 YENEEA. CDR3 in DNA: TGTGCCAGCAGCTTAGAACAGGCATTGGGGACAGGGACCTACGAGCAGTACTTC. Its protein product is CASSLEQALGTGTYEQYF.

Here the CDR3 reads CCGTVNEKLFF. The DNA for the CDR3 is TGCTGCGGGACAGTTAATGAAAAACTGTTTTTT. The V call is TRBV29-1, the J call TRBJ1-4, with 7 nucleotides matching TRBD1. This CDR3 is built from 11 residues. The V gene's germline CDR1 is SQVTM and CDR2 ANQGSEA.

The V gene is TRBV5-4, the J gene TRBJ2-5; tentative D call: TRBD2 (5 bases). Germline CDR1 is SGHNT and CDR2 is YYREEE (reference sequence). Deletions cut 1 base from V and 5 bases from J, with 9 bases between. The CDR3 runs 13 residues. The CDR3 bases are TGTGCCAGCAGCTTGCGCGGGCGGGAGACCCAGTACTTC. This gives the protein CASSLRGRETQYF.

The chain couples TRBV28 to TRBJ1-6; D remains unclear. The V gene's germline CDR1 is MDHEN and CDR2 SYDVKM. This CDR3 region has 16 residues. Trimming cost V 6 bases and J 11 bases, with 23 bases left between them. The CDR3 DNA sequence: TGTGCCAGCAGCTTAATCCCCGGAGGGCACGCAGCACCCCTCCACTTT. It specifies CASSLIPGGHAAPLHF.

This clone was counted a single time. As DNA, the CDR3 is TGTGCCAGCAGTGAATTCGGAATTGTGGGGGGATTGGCTTTCTTT. Translating gives CASSEFGIVGGLAFF. This chain connects TRBV2 to TRBJ1-1, with D possibly matching TRBD1 (5 bases). This CDR3 is 15 amino acids long. V was trimmed by 2 bases and J by 11 bases, leaving 21 bases between them. Per germline, CDR1 SNHLY and CDR2 FYNNEI.

The chain has TRBV7-8 and TRBJ1-3; TRBD1 aligns across 7 bases. Trimming at V came to 5 bases and at J to 4 bases, leaving 8 bases not matched to a gene. Germline V gene lookup returns CDR1 SGHVS and CDR2 FQNEAQ. This CDR3 region has 15 residues. CDR3 nucleotides: TGTGCCAGCAGCGAACAGGGGTCGGGCGGAAACACCATATATTTT. Protein product: CASSEQGSGGNTIYF.

The chain couples TRBV5-8 to TRBJ2-3, with D possibly being TRBD1 (5 bases). Trimming shortened V by 2 bases and J by 1 base, and 20 bases separated the two germline ends. Looked up from germline, CDR1 is SGHTS and CDR2 is YDEGEE. The CDR3 extends over 18 amino acids. In DNA form, the CDR3 reads TGTGCCAGCAGCTTTTACTTCAGGGTACGCGAGGGCACAGATACGCAGTATTTT. Protein: CASSFYFRVREGTDTQYF.

The rearrangement uses TRBV6-5 and TRBJ2-5, with D maybe TRBD2 (5 bases). This CDR3 is 13 amino acids long. V was cut by 7 bases and J by 2 bases, with 11 bases left in between. Germline loops: CDR1 MNHEY, CDR2 SVGAGI. DNA of the CDR3: TGTGCCAGCACCCGGACTGGGCAAGAGACCCAGTACTTC. Encoded protein: CASTRTGQETQYF.

V and J are TRBV7-9 and TRBJ1-1; D might be TRBD1 (6 bases). Germline CDR1 is SEHNR and CDR2 is FQNEAQ (reference sequence). V dropped 5 bases and J dropped 4 bases, with 20 bases sitting between them. There are 16 residues in the CDR3. CDR3 sequence: CASSPPGGRGSTEAFF. The CDR3 DNA follows: TGTGCCAGCAGCCCCCCTGGTGGCAGGGGTAGCACTGAAGCTTTCTTT.

The chain has TRBV5-1 and TRBJ2-5; D perhaps matches TRBD2 (6 bases). This CDR3 is built from 15 residues. CDR1 and CDR2 (germline): SGHRS, YFSETQ. Trimming stripped 5 bases from V and 5 bases from J, with 19 bases between. Written as DNA, the CDR3 is TGCGCCAGCAGAACCAATGGGGGGTTCTCGGAGACCCAGTACTTC. The encoded protein is CASRTNGGFSETQYF.

The chain uses TRBV19 and TRBJ1-1; the D gene is possibly TRBD1 (5 bases). Trimming cost V 3 bases and J 1 base, with 9 bases left between them. CDR1 and CDR2 from the germline V gene are LNHDA and SQIVND (reference sequence). The CDR3 spans 14 residues. DNA for the CDR3: TGTGCCAGTAGTATTGGAAGGGGGAACACTGAAGCTTTCTTT. It is translated as CASSIGRGNTEAFF.

The CDR3 DNA reads as TGTGCCAGCAGTGAGCTACCGGACGGGAGTTGGACTGAAGCTTTCTTT. It yields the protein CASSELPDGSWTEAFF. The chain uses TRBV6-4 and TRBJ1-1, with D hard to call. Trimming removed 3 bases at V and 5 bases at J, with 19 bases between. There are 16 residues in the CDR3. The germline V gene has CDR1 MRHNA and CDR2 SNTAGT.

The rearrangement links TRBV28 to TRBJ2-3; perhaps TRBD2 as D (6 bases). Trimming stripped 8 bases from V and 0 bases from J, with 12 bases between. The CDR3 has 14 amino acids. CDR1 and CDR2 from the germline V gene are MDHEN and SYDVKM. CDR3 DNA sequence: TGTGCCAGCTCAATCGGGGGTAGCACAGATACGCAGTATTTT. Amino acids: CASSIGGSTDTQYF.